The clone carrying this T cell receptor beta chain was seen many times. Antigen: not known. Using RNA template, CDR3s of TCR alpha and beta were amplified with iRepertoire arm-PCR. From the multiplex PCR reads, TCRdb called clonotypes with MiXCR, one entry per CDR3 protein. The data hold more than 350,000 distinct CDR3 sequences, with 41% observed a single time. These data belong to a study of glioma-infiltrating T cells. Study at large: Low-grade gliomas were grade II; glioblastomas were grade IV at initial diagnosis. Points from the study as a whole: Signature shared blood CDR3 motifs were enriched in low-divergence and depleted in high-divergence patients.

Sequencing was carried out using glioma tissue, nonneoplastic brain tissue, or PBMCs (not recorded which). This clonotype was sampled from a human donor with low-grade glioma or glioblastoma, undergoing nonglioma brain surgery, or in good health (not recorded which).

The CDR3 sequence: CASSRVLLTNSPLHF. The CDR3 DNA reads as TGTGCCAGCAGCCGGGTACTGCTGACCAATTCACCCCTCCACTTT. The chain has TRBV7-2 and TRBJ1-6; D is unclear. Deletions cut 5 bases from V and 7 bases from J, with 15 bases between. CDR3 length: 15 amino acids. From germline, CDR1 is SGHTA and CDR2 FQGNSA.